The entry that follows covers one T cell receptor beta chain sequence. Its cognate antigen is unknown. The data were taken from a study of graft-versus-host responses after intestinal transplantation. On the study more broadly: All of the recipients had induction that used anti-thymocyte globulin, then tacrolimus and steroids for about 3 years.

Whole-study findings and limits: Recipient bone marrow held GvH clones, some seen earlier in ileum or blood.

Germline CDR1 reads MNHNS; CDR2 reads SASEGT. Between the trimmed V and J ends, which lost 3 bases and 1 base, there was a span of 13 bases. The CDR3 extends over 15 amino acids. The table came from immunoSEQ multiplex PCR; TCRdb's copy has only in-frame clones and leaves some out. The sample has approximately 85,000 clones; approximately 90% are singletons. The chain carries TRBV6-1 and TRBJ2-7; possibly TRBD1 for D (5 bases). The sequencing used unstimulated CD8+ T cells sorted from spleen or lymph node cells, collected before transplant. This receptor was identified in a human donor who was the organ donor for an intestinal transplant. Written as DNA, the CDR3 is TGTGCCAGCAGTGATGGGGCAGGGCTGTCCTACGAGCAGTACTTC. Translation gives CASSDGAGLSYEQYF.